The present T cell receptor (beta chain) was sequenced within a study of shared clonotypes between healthy human individuals. In the study overall: The cohort comprised a couple of women and a few men. Their ages spanned 18 to 49 years.

In the authors' methods: Filtering was not the same, since immunoSEQ gave junction-only sequences without quality scores. Here immunoSEQ multiplex PCR was the method, and the copy in TCRdb shows in-frame clones only, minus some. Clone size and the V and J calls come from that table; the DNA yielded D and trimming. The table has more than 2,000,000 clones, approximately 93% seen once. Caucasian adults residing in Nashville, Tennessee made up all the donors. Overall study findings and caveats: A reduction in generation probabilities was seen for non-shared clonotypes relative to those shared by all four donors.

For this clone: Its antigen is currently unknown.

The CDR3 consists of 15 residues. V was clipped by 6 bases and J by 1 base, with 15 bases between them. CDR1 is MGHDK, CDR2 SYGVNS, per germline. The source of this sequence is a young man in good health. Some clones in this sample may be carry-over from other donors' samples. V and J are TRBV25-1 and TRBJ1-1; D is possibly TRBD1 (6 bases). The sequenced material came from naive CD4+ T cells from PBMCs. Described subset: CD45RA+ positively selected. CDR3 DNA: TGTGCCAGCAGCTCGTCGGGGGCCGAGAACACTGAAGCTTTCTTT. Translation gives CASSSSGAENTEAFF.